This T cell receptor beta chain is from a study of a mutant IDH1 vaccine in newly diagnosed glioma. Study details: Sex distribution of treated patients was roughly 60% male and 37.5% female; mean age was around 40 years. Earlier therapy was either radiotherapy, temozolomide, or both, and most got both.

The sample's time point: baseline, week 1 (first vaccination visit). Treatment: pre-vaccination baseline after standard-of-care therapy. Astrocytomas that were new, WHO grade 3 or 4, IDH1-mutant and ATRX-lost were present in the donors. Clones were sequenced by immunoSEQ multiplex PCR, and TCRdb holds only the in-frame ones, with some missing. In the table there are 50,000 to 65,000 clones, more than 60% of which are singletons. V was cut by 4 bases and J by 5 bases, with 18 bases left in between. In germline, CDR1 is SGHRS, CDR2 YFSETQ. The CDR3 consists of 16 residues. The V and J genes are TRBV5-1 and TRBJ1-4; perhaps TRBD1 as D (5 bases). This specimen was PBMCs, taken from a glioma patient treated with radiotherapy, temozolomide or both. This receptor was taken from a woman in her 40s with glioma. The CDR3 DNA sequence: TGCGCCAGCAGCAACACAATCCAGGGATCAAATGAAAAACTGTTTTTT. Translated, it gives CASSNTIQGSNEKLFF. Full variable domain (outside the CDR3, taken from reference TRBV5-1 and TRBJ1-4): KAGVTQTPRYLIKTRGQQVTLSCSPISGHRSVSWYQQTPGQGLQFLFEYFSETQRNKGNFPGRFSGRQFSNSRSEMNVSTLELGDSALYLCASSNTIQGSNEKLFFGSGTQLSVL.